The T cell receptor (beta chain) described here comes from a study of cytomegalovirus exposure and HLA in healthy donors. As for the study in general: The same platform used for the approximately 700 first-cohort repertoires was also used for the 120 validation repertoires, as a later analysis reported.

The study's findings and limits: A later analysis found first-cohort TCR clusters tended to co-occur in the 120 validation repertoires. CMV antigen specificity was confirmed in vitro for a few CMV-associated chains.

The donors were members of the validation cohort, which comprised roughly 130 subjects and was separate from the first cohort of 670 or so subjects. Generated by immunoSEQ multiplex PCR, the TCRdb table keeps only in-frame clones and is missing some. The sample comprises 82,000 or so clones, 90% to 95% of which are singletons, and 0.6% to 0.7% rests with the top ten. The CDR3 totals 15 residues. V was trimmed by 6 bases and J by 3 bases, leaving 17 bases between them. From germline, CDR1 is LNHDA and CDR2 SQIVND (reference sequence). In regard to this clone: Its antigen is unidentified.

Sequencing input: PBMCs. The chain links TRBV19 to TRBJ2-5, with D perhaps matching TRBD2 (7 bases). This sequence originates from a young woman in good health and CMV-seronegative. CDR3 region: CASSKWGAGEETQYF. The CDR3 DNA is TGTGCCAGTAGCAAATGGGGGGCGGGGGAAGAGACCCAGTACTTC.